This record covers a single T cell receptor (beta chain). The sample comes from a study of T cell changes during pregnancy in multiple sclerosis. The CDR3 covers 17 residues. Germline CDR1 reads SGHTA; CDR2 reads FQGNSA. The ends lost 5 bases at V and 0 bases at J; junction bases unmatched: 10. This table comes from immunoSEQ multiplex PCR, and its TCRdb copy is limited to in-frame clones, with some not included. The sample contains 66,000 or so clones, over 80% of which appear only once. This specimen was peripheral blood, taken in the first trimester of pregnancy. V is TRBV7-2 and J is TRBJ2-3; the match to TRBD2 covers 8 bases. The TCR was taken from a female donor in good health, enrolled as a control in a pregnancy study. Here the CDR3 DNA reads TGTGCCAGCAGCACACTCGGGGGGGCCCTAAGCACAGATACGCAGTATTTT. The encoded protein is CASSTLGGALSTDTQYF.